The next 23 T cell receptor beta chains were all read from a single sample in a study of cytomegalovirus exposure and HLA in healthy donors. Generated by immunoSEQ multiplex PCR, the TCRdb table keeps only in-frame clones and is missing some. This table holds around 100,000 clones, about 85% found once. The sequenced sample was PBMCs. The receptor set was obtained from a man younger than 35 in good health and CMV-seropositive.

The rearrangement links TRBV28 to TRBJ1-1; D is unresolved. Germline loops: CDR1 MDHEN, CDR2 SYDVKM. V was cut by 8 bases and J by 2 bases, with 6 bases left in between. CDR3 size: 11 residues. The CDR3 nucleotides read TGTGCCAGCGGAGGAAACACTGAAGCTTTCTTT. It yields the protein CASGGNTEAFF.

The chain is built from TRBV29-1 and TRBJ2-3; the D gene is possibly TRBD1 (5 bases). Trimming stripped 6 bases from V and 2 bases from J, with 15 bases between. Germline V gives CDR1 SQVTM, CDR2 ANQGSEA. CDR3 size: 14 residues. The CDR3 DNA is TGCAGCGTCTACCGTGGGGCCCACACAGATACGCAGTATTTT. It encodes CSVYRGAHTDTQYF.

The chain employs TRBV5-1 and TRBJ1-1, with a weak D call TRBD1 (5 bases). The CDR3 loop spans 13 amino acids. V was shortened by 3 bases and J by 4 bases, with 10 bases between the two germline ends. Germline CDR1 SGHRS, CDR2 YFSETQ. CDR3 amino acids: CASSSAGFTEAFF. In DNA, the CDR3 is TGCGCCAGCAGCTCTGCAGGGTTCACTGAAGCTTTCTTT.

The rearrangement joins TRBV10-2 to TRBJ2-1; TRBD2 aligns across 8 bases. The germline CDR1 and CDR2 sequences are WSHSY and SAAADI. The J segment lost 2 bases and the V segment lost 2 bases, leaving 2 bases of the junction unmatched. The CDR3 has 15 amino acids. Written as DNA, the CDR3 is TGCGCCAGCAGTGAGATTAGCGGGGCCTACAATGAGCAGTTCTTC. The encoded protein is CASSEISGAYNEQFF.

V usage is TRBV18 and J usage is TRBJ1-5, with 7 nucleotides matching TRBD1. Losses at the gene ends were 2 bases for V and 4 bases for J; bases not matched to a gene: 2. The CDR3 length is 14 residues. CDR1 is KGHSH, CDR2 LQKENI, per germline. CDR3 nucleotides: TGTGCCAGCTCACCAGGACAGGATAATCAGCCCCAGCATTTT. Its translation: CASSPGQDNQPQHF.

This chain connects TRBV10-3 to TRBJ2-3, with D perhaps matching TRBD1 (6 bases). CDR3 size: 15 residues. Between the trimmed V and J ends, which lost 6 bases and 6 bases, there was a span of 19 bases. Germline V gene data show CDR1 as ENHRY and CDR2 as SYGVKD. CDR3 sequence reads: CAISRGGQPGDTQYF. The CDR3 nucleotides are TGTGCCATCAGCCGCGGCGGACAGCCGGGGGATACGCAGTATTTT.

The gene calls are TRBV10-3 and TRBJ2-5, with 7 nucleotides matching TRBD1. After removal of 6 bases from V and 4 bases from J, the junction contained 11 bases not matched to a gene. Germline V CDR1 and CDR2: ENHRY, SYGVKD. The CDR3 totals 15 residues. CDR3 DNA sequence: TGTGCCATCAGGCCCGACAGGGAGTTTCGAGAGACCCAGTACTTC. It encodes CAIRPDREFRETQYF.

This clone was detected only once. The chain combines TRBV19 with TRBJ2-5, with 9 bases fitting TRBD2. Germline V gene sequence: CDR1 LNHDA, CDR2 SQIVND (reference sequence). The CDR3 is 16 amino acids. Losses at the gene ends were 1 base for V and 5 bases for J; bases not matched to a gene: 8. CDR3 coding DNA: TGTGCCAGTAGTATAGGCCTAGCGGGGACCTATGAGACCCAGTACTTC. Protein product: CASSIGLAGTYETQYF.

This CDR3 reads CASSGSRYGYTF. The CDR3 region has the DNA TGTGCCAGCAGTGGGAGTCGGTATGGCTACACCTTC. This sequence joins TRBV2 and TRBJ1-2; D gene uncertain. CDR3 length: 12 amino acids. V lost 4 bases and J lost 5, with 8 bases in between. The germline gives CDR1 SNHLY, CDR2 FYNNEI. The full variable domain, in which reference TRBV2 and TRBJ1-2 provide the parts outside the CDR3, is EPEVTQTPSHQVTQMGQEVILRCVPISNHLYFYWYRQILGQKVEFLVSFYNNEISEKSEIFDDQFSVERPDGSNFTLKIRSTKLEDSAMYFCASSGSRYGYTFGSGTRLTVV.

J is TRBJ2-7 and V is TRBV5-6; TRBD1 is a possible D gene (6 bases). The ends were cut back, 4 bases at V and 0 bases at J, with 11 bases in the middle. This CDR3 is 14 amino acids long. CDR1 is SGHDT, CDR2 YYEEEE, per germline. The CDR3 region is CASSGDISSYEQYF. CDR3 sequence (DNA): TGTGCCAGCAGCGGGGACATCTCCTCCTACGAGCAGTACTTC.

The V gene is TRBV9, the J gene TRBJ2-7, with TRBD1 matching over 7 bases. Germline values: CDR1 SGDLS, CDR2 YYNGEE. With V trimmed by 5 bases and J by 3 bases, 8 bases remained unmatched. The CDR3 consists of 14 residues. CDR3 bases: TGTGCCAGCAGTGGCGGGCCAGGGGGCTACGAGCAGTACTTC. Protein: CASSGGPGGYEQYF. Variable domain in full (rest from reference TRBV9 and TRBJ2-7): DSGVTQTPKHLITATGQRVTLRCSPRSGDLSVYWYQQSLDQGLQFLIQYYNGEERAKGNILERFSAQQFPDLHSELNLSSLELGDSALYFCASSGGPGGYEQYFGPGTRLTVT.

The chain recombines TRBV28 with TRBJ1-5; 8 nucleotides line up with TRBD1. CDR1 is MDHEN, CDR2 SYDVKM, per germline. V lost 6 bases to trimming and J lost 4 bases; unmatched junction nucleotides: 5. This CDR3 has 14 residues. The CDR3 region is CASSGDRNNQPQHF. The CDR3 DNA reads TGTGCCAGCAGCGGGGACAGGAATAATCAGCCCCAGCATTTT.

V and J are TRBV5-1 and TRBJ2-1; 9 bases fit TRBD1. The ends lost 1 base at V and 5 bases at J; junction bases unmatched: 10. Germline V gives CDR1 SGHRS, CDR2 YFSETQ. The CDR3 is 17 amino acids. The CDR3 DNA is TGCGCCAGCAGCTTGAAGACCGGGACAGGGTTTGACAATGAGCAGTTCTTC. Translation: CASSLKTGTGFDNEQFF.

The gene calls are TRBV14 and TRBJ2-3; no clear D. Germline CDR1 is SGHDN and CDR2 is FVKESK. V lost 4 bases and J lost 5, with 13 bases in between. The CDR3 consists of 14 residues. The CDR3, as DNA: TGTGCCAGCAGCCCGACTTTGAGTTTAGATACGCAGTATTTT. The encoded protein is CASSPTLSLDTQYF.

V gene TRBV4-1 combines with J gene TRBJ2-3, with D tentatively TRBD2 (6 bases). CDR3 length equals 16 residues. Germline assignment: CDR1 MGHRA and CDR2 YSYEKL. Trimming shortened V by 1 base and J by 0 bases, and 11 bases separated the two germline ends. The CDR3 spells CASSQVTGGSTDTQYF. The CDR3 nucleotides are TGCGCCAGCAGCCAAGTCACCGGAGGGAGCACAGATACGCAGTATTTT.

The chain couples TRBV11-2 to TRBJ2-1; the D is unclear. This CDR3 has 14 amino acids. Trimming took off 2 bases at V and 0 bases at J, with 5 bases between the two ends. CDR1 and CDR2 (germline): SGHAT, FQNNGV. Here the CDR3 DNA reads TGTGCCAGCAGCTTACAGAACTCCTACAATGAGCAGTTCTTC. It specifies CASSLQNSYNEQFF.

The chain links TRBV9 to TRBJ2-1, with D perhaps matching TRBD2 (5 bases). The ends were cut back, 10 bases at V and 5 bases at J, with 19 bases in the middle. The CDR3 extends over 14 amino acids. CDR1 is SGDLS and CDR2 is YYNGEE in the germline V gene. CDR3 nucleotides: TGTGCCCAACGGTGTGGACTCTTGCACAATGAGCAGTTCTTC. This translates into CAQRCGLLHNEQFF.

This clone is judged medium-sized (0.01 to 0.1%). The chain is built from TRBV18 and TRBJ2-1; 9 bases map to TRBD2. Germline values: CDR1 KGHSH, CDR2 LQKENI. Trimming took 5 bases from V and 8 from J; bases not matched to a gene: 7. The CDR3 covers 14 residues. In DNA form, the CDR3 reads TGTGCCAGCTCAGGGGCTAGCGGGAAGGATGAGCAGTTCTTC. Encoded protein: CASSGASGKDEQFF.

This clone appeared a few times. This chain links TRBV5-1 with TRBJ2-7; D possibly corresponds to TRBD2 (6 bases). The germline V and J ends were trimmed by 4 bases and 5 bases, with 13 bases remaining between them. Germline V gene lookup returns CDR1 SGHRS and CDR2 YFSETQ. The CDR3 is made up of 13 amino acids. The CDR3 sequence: CASSTGVGHEQYF. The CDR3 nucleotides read TGCGCCAGCAGCACGGGGGTGGGGCACGAGCAGTACTTC.

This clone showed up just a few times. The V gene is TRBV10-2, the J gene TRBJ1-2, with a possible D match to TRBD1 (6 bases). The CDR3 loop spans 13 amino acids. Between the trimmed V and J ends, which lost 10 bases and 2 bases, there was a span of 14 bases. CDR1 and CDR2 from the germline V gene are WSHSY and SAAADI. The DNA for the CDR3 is TGCGCCACCCGGGGGGGGCGCAACTATGGCTACACCTTC. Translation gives CATRGGRNYGYTF.

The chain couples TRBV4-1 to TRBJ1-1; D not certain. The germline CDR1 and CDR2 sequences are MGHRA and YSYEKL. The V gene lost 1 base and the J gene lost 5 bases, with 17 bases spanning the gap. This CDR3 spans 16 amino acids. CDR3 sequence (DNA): TGCGCCAGCAGCCAAGTCGCCGCTCGGAGTGGGACTGAAGCTTTCTTT. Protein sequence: CASSQVAARSGTEAFF.

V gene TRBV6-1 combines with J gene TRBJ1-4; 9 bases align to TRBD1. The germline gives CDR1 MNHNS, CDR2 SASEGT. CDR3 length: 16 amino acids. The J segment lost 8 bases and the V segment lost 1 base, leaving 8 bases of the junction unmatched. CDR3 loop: CASSEVAGQGGEKLFF. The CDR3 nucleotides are TGTGCCAGCAGTGAAGTAGCGGGACAGGGAGGCGAAAAACTGTTTTTT.

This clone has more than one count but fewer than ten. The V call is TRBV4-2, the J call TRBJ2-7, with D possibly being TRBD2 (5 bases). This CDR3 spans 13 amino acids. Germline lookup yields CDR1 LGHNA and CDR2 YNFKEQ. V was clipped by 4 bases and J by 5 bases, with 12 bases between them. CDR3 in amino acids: CASSPTGSNEQYF. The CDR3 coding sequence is TGTGCCAGCAGCCCAACGGGGAGTAACGAGCAGTACTTC.